This T cell receptor beta chain was obtained from a study of blood T cell repertoires in COVID-19. As for the study in general: From T cells, B-cell-depleted T cells, or PBMCs came the material, which was cDNA or gDNA.

Per the study methods: Nucleated cell number was recorded as an estimate derived from reference gene primer amplification. Here immunoSEQ multiplex PCR was the method, and the copy in TCRdb shows in-frame clones only, minus some. That table supplies the V and J calls and clone size; D and trimming were determined from the DNA. Among approximately 69,000 clones listed, 82% were seen once. Trimming cost V 4 bases and J 2 bases; bases outside gene matches: 5. This CDR3 is 15 amino acids long. The germline V gene has CDR1 MNHEY and CDR2 SVGAGI. The sequencing sample was made of peripheral blood. The source of this sequence is a woman of 80 years or more with acute or convalescent COVID-19. This chain connects TRBV6-5 to TRBJ1-2, with 9 bases matching TRBD1. CDR3 protein: CASSSTGGANYGYTF. Written as DNA, the CDR3 is TGTGCCAGCAGTTCCACAGGGGGCGCAAACTATGGCTACACCTTC.